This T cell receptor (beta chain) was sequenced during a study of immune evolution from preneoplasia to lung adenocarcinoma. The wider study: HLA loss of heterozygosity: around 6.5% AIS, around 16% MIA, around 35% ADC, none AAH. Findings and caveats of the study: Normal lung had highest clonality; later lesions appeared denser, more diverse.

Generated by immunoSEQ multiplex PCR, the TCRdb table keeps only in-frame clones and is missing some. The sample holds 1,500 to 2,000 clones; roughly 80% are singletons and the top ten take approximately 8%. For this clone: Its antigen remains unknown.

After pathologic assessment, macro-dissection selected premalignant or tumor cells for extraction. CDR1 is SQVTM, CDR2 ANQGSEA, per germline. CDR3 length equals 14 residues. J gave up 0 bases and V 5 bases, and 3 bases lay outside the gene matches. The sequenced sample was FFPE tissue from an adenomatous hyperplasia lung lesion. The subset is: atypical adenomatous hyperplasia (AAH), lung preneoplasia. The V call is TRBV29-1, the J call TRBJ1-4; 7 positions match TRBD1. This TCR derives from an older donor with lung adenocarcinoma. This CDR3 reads CSVRGGTTNEKLFF. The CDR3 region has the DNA TGCAGCGTTCGAGGGGGCACAACTAATGAAAAACTGTTTTTT.